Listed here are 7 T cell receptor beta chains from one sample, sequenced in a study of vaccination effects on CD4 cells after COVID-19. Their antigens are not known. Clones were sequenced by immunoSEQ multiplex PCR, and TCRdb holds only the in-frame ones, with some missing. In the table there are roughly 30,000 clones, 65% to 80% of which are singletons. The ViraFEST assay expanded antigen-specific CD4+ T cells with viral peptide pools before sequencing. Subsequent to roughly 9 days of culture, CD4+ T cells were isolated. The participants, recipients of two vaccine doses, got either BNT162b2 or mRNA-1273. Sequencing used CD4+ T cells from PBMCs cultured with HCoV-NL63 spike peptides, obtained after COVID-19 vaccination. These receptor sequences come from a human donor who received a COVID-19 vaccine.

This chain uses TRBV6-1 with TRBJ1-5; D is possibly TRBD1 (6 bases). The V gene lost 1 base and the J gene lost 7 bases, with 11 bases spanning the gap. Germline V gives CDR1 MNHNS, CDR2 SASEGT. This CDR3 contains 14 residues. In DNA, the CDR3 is TGTGCCAGCAGTGAAGAGGGGGGCAGGCAGCCCCAGCATTTT. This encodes CASSEEGGRQPQHF.

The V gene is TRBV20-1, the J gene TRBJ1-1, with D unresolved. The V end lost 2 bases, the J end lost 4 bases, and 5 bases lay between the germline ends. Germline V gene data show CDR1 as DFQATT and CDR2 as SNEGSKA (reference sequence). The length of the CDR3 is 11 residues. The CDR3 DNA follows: TGCAGTGCTAGACAGTTCACTGAAGCTTTCTTT. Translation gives CSARQFTEAFF.

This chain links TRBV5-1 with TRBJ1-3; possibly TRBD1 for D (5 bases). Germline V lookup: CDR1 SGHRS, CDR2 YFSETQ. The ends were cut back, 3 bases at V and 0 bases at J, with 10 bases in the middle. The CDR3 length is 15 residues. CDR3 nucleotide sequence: TGCGCCAGCAGCTCAACAGGTAGCTCTGGAAACACCATATATTTT. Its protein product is CASSSTGSSGNTIYF.

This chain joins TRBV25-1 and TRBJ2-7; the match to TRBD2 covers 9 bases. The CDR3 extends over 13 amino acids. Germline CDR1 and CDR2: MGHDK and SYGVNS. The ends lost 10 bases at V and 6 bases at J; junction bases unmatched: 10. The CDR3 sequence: CATAIAGVGEQYF. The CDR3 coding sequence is TGTGCCACCGCCATAGCGGGAGTGGGCGAGCAGTACTTC.

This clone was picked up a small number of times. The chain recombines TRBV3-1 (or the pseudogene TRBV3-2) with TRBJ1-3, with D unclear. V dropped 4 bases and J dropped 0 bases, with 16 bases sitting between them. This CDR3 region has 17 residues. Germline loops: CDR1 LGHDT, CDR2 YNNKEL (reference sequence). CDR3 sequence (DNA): TGTGCCAGCAGCCCGCTGAGGAGACTCATCTCTGGAAACACCATATATTTT. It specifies CASSPLRRLISGNTIYF.

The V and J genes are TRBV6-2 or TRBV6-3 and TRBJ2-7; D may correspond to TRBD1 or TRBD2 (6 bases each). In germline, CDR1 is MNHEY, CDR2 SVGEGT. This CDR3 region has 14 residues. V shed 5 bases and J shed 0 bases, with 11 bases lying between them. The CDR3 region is CASSAGQSSYEQYF. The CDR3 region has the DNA TGTGCCAGCAGTGCGGGACAAAGCTCCTACGAGCAGTACTTC.

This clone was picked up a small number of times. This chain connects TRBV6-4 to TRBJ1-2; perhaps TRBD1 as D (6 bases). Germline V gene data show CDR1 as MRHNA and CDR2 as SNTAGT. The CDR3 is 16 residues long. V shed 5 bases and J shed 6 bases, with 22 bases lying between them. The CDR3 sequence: CASSQEIVAGANGYTF. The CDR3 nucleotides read TGTGCCAGCAGTCAAGAAATTGTGGCAGGGGCTAATGGCTACACCTTC.